The T cell receptor beta chain under discussion was sequenced for a study of a mutant IDH1 vaccine in newly diagnosed glioma. In the study overall: Treated patients had a mean age of around 40 years and an approximately 62% male, around 38% female split. Most patients had received both radiotherapy and temozolomide, the prior options being radiotherapy, temozolomide, or both.

Some clones are missing from TCRdb's copy, which holds only in-frame ones; the method was immunoSEQ multiplex PCR. The data contain about 92,000 clones, roughly 78% of them singletons. Time point in this sample: baseline, week 1 (first vaccination visit). Stated treatment: pre-vaccination baseline after standard-of-care therapy. V was clipped by 6 bases and J by 8 bases; unmatched bases: 4. This CDR3 region has 13 residues. Looked up from germline, CDR1 is MGHDK and CDR2 is SYGVNS. The sample here was PBMCs, taken from a glioma patient treated with radiotherapy, temozolomide or both. This TCR derives from a man aged 35-49 years with glioma. The chain recombines TRBV25-1 with TRBJ1-4; 9 bases line up with TRBD1. CDR3 coding DNA: TGTGCCAGCAGGGGACAGGGTTTGGAAAAACTGTTTTTT. Its translation is CASRGQGLEKLFF. Full variable domain (missing parts from reference TRBV25-1 and TRBJ1-4): EADIYQTPRYLVIGTGKKITLECSQTMGHDKMYWYQQDPGMELHLIHYSYGVNSTEKGDLSSESTVSRIRTEHFPLTLESARPSHTSQYLCASRGQGLEKLFFGSGTQLSVL.